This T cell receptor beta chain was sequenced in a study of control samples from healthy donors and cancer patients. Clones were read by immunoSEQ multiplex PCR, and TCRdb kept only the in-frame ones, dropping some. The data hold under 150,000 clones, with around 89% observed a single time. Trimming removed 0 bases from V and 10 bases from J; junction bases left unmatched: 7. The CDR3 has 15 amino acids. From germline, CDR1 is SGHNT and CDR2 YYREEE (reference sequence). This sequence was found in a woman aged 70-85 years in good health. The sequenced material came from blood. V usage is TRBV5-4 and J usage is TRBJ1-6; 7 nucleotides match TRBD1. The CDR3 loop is CASSLEAGGRSPLHF. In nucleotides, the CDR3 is TGTGCCAGCAGCTTGGAGGCAGGGGGTAGGTCACCCCTCCACTTT.